The entry below describes one T cell receptor (beta chain). The sample is drawn from a study of T cells in Graves' hyperthyroidism and ophthalmopathy. Germline V CDR1 and CDR2: LNHDA, SQIVND (reference sequence). V dropped 5 bases and J dropped 2 bases, with 19 bases sitting between them. The CDR3 spans 16 residues. TCR beta CDR3 regions were amplified from RNA transcripts. A first-round RT-PCR of the TCR CDR3 used the HTBI primer set. TCRdb re-called the multiplex PCR reads with MiXCR, one entry per CDR3 protein. The profile covers around 300,000 distinct CDR3 sequences, with roughly 15% appearing a single time and 30% to 35% taken by the ten largest. Clinical symptoms, serum thyroxine and TRAb, thyroid ultrasound and orbital computed tomography together formed the diagnostic basis. Sampled blood dates from first hyperthyroidism diagnosis, and it precedes any ophthalmopathy symptoms.

Sequences were obtained from blood. This receptor was identified in a woman aged 45-65 years with Graves' hyperthyroidism that later progressed to Graves' ophthalmopathy. This chain connects TRBV19 to TRBJ2-7; tentatively, D is TRBD2 (6 bases). The CDR3 DNA reads as TGTGCCAGTAGTCCGGCCTTCCATCGGGGGACCTACGAGCAGTACTTC. Its protein is CASSPAFHRGTYEQYF.